This TCR beta chain was captured in a study of T cell clonotyping in hematopoietic cell transplantation. Broader study findings: Pathologically expanded recipient clonotypes increased progressively from day 30 to day 180 as diversity fell. Higher Inverse Simpson Index values in graft donor and pretransplant recipient predicted broader posttransplant TCR diversity. Few recipient clonotypes overlapped donors; over 97% were de novo at given depth. CD4 and CD8 repertoire contributions could not be separated without sorting.

This CDR3 is built from 13 residues. Trimming stripped 6 bases from V and 5 bases from J, with 13 bases between. CDR1 is MNHEY and CDR2 is SVGAGI in the germline V gene. Details on this clone: Antigen unknown.

Assay used: immunoSEQ multiplex PCR; TCRdb lists only in-frame clones, some missing. Found here are 15,000 to 20,000 clones, over 55% of them singletons; the top ten hold approximately 9%. This TCR was sampled from a woman aged 60-75 years in good health. Some clones in this sample may be carry-over from other donors' samples. The chain carries TRBV6-5 and TRBJ1-2; possible D gene TRBD1, 6 bases. The sequencing input was peripheral blood mononuclear cells. The CDR3 sequence is CASSRQENYGYTF. CDR3 DNA: TGTGCCAGCAGCAGACAGGAAAATTATGGCTACACCTTC.